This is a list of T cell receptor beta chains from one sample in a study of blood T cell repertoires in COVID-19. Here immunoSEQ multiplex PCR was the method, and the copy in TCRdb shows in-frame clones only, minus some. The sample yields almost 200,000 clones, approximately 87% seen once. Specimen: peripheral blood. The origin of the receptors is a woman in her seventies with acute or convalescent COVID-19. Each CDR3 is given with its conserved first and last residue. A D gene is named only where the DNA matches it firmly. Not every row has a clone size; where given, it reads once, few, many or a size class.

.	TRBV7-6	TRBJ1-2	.	TGTGCCAGCAGCCCGGACAGCAACTATGGCTACACCTTC	CASSPDSNYGYTF
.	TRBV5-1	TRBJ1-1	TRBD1	TGCGCCAGCAGCACCGGACAGGAAGGCACTGAAGCTTTCTTT	CASSTGQEGTEAFF
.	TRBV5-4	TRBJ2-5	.	TGTGCCAGCAGCTTGCGGACTGAAGAAAAGACCCAGTACTTC	CASSLRTEEKTQYF
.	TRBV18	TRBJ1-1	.	TGTGCCAGCTCACTCGATTGGGGGGAGGAAGCTTTCTTT	CASSLDWGEEAFF
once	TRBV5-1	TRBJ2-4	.	TGCGCCAGCAGCCTACGGGGGGCGGACAAAAACATTCAGTACTTC	CASSLRGADKNIQYF
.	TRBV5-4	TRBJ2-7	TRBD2	TGTGCCGCTGGTACTGGGGGGGGTACCTACGAGCAGTACTTC	CAAGTGGGTYEQYF
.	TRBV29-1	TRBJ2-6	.	TGCAGCGTTTCTTCCTCTGGGGCCAACGTCCTGACTTTC	CSVSSSGANVLTF
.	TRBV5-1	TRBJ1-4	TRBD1	TGCGCCAGCAGCCTCGCGACAGGGGGCTATGAAAAACTGTTTTTT	CASSLATGGYEKLFF
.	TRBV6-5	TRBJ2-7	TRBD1	TGTGCCAGCAGTTACTACAGGGGGAAAGCCTACGAGCAGTACTTC	CASSYYRGKAYEQYF
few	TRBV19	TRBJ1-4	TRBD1	TGTGCCAGTAGCCCAAGGGGGCAAGTGGAACTGTTTTTT	CASSPRGQVELFF
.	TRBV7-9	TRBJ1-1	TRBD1	TGTGCCAGCAGGCCCGACAGGGACACTGAAGCTTTCTTT	CASRPDRDTEAFF
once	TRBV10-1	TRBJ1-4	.	TGCGCCAGCAGTGAGACAGGTGAAAAACTGTTTTTT	CASSETGEKLFF
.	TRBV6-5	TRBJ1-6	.	TGTGCCAGCAGTTACTCGCGGAGCCCGGATTCACCCCTCCACTTT	CASSYSRSPDSPLHF
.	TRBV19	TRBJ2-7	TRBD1	TGTGCCAGTAGTATCCAGGGGGCGGCCTACGAGCAGTACTTC	CASSIQGAAYEQYF
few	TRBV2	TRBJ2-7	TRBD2	TGTGCCAGCAGTGTAGGAGCTAGCGGGATCGAGCAGTACTTC	CASSVGASGIEQYF
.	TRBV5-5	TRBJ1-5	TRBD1	TGTGCCAGCAGCTCGGCAATGGGACAGCGGGCCTGGCGGAGCAATCAGCCCCAGCATTTT	CASSSAMGQRAWRSNQPQHF
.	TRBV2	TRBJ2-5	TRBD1	TGTGCCACCGGATTGGACAGGTCCCAAGAGACCCAGTACTTC	CATGLDRSQETQYF
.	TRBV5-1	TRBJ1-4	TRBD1	TGCGCCAGCAGCACGGGACAGTGGGGGCAAAAACTGTTTTTT	CASSTGQWGQKLFF
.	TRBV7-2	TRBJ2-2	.	TGTGCCAGCAGGCTACTACAGGGGAACACCGGGGAGCTGTTTTTT	CASRLLQGNTGELFF
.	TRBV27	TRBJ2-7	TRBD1	TGTGCCAGCAGTTTCACAGGGGCCGGCTACGAGCAGTACTTC	CASSFTGAGYEQYF
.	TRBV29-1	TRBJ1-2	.	TGCAGCGTGGGAACAGGAGATCGTAACTATGGCTACACCTTC	CSVGTGDRNYGYTF
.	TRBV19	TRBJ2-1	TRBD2	TGTGCCAGTAGTATCGGGAGCGGGAGGCACAATGAGCAGTTCTTC	CASSIGSGRHNEQFF
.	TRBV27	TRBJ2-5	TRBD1	TGTGCCAGCAGTCTAAGACAGGGACCCCAAGAGACCCAGTACTTC	CASSLRQGPQETQYF
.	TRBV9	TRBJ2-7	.	TGTGCCAGCGAATCCAACTCCGGGGAGACCGAGCAGTACTTC	CASESNSGETEQYF
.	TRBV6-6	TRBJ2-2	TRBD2	TGTGCCAGCAGTCCTGGACTAGCGGGGGCCGCTAACACCGGGGAGCTGTTTTTT	CASSPGLAGAANTGELFF
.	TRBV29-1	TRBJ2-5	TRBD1	TGCAGCGTAGACAGGGCAGAGACCCAGTACTTC	CSVDRAETQYF
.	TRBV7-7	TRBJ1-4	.	TGTGCCAGCAGCTGGGGACAAGGGGAAAAACTGTTTTTT	CASSWGQGEKLFF
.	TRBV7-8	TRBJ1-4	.	TGTGCCAGCAGCTTGGGGGCGCAGCGGGAAAAACTGTTTTTT	CASSLGAQREKLFF
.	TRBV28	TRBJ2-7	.	TGTGCCAGCAGTTCTAGACAGCCACCCTACGAGCAGTACTTC	CASSSRQPPYEQYF
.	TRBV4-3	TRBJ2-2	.	TGCGCCAGCAGCCAAGAAGGGGTCACAACATCCGGGGAGCTGTTTTTT	CASSQEGVTTSGELFF
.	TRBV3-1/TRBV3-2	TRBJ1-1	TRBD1	TGTGCCAGCAGCCCCAGAGACAGGGGGCCAAACGGGGCTTTCTTT	CASSPRDRGPNGAFF
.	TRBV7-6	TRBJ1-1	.	TGTGCCAGCAGCTTAGTCAGCGGGGCCGTTGAAGCTTTCTTT	CASSLVSGAVEAFF